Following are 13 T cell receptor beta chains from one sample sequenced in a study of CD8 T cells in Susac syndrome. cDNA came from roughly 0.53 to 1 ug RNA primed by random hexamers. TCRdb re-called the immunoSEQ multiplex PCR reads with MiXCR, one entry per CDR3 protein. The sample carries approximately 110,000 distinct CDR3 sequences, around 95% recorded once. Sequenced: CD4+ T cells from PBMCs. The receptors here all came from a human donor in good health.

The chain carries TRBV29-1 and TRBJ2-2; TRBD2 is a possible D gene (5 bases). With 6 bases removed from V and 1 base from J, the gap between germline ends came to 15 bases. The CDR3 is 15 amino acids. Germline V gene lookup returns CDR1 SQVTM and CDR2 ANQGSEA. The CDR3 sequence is CSVRPGFQNTGELFF. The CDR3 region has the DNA TGCAGCGTCCGACCGGGGTTTCAGAACACCGGGGAGCTGTTTTTT.

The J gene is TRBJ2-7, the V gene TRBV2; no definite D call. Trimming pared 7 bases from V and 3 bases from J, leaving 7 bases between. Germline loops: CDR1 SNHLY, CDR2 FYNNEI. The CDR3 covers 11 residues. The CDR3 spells CASTPDYEQYF. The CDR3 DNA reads TGTGCCAGCACCCCCGACTACGAGCAGTACTTC.

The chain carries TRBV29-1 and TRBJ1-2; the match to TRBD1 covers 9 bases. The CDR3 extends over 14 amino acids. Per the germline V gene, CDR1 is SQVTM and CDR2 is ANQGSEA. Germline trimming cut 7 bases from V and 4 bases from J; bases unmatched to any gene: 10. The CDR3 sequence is CSGLAGQGAYGYTF. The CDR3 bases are TGCAGCGGGCTGGCGGGACAGGGCGCCTATGGCTACACCTTC.

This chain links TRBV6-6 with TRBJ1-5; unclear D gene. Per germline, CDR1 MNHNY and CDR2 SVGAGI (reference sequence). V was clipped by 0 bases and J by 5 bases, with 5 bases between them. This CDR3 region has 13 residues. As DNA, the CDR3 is TGTGCCAGCAGTTACTCTCGAGATCAGCCCCAGCATTTT. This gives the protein CASSYSRDQPQHF.

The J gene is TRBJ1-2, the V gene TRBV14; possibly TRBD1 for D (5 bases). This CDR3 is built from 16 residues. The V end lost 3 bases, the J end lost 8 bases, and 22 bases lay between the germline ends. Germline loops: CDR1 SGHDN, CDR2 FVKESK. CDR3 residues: CASSHTTEGTGQGYTF. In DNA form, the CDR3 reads TGTGCCAGCAGCCACACAACTGAGGGGACGGGTCAAGGCTACACCTTC.

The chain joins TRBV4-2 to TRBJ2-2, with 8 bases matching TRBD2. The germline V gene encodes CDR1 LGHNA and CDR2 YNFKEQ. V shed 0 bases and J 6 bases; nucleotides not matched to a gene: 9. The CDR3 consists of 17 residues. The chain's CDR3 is CASSQDRGGRPAGELFF. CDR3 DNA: TGTGCCAGCAGCCAAGATCGCGGCGGGAGGCCCGCCGGGGAGCTGTTTTTT.

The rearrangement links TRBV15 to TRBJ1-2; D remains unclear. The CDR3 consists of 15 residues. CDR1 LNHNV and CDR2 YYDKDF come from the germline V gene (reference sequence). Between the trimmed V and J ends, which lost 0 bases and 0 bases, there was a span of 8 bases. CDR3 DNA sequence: TGTGCCACCAGCAGAGAGGCAGGCGCTAACTATGGCTACACCTTC. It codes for CATSREAGANYGYTF.

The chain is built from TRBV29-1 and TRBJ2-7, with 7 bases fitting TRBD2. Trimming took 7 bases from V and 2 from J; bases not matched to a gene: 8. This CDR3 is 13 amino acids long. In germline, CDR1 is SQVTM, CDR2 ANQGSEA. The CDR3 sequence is CSALGEGTYEQYF. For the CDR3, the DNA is TGCAGCGCCCTTGGGGAGGGAACCTACGAGCAGTACTTC.

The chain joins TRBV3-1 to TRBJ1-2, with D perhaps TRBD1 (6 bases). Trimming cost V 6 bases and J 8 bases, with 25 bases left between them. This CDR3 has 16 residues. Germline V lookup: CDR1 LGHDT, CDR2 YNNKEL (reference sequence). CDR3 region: CASSQSLVWGAQGYTF. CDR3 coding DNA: TGTGCCAGCAGTCAAAGCCTGGTCTGGGGGGCCCAAGGCTACACCTTC.

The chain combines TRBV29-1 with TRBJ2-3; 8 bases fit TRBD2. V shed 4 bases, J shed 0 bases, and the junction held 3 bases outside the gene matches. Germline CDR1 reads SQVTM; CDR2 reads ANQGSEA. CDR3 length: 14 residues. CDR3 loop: CSVVASGSTDTQYF. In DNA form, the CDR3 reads TGCAGCGTTGTGGCTAGCGGGAGCACAGATACGCAGTATTTT.

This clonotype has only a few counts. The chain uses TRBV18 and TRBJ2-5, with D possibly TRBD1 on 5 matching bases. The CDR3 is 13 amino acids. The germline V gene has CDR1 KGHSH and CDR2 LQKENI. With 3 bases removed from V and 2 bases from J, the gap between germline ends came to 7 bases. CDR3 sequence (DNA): TGTGCCAGCTCACCTTCAGGGCAAGAGACCCAGTACTTC. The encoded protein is CASSPSGQETQYF.

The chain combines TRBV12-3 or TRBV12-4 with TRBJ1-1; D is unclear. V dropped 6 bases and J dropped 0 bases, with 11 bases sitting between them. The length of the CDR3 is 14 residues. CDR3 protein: CASRSDGVNTEAFF. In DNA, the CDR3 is TGTGCCAGCAGGAGCGACGGGGTGAACACTGAAGCTTTCTTT.

CDR3 nucleotides: TGCGCCAGCAGCTTAGCGGGAGGGGAGCAACAAGAGACCCAGTACTTC. Translation gives CASSLAGGEQQETQYF. The chain recombines TRBV5-1 with TRBJ2-5; 10 nucleotides align to TRBD2. Germline V gene sequence: CDR1 SGHRS, CDR2 YFSETQ. There are 16 residues in the CDR3. The trim removed 2 bases at V and 2 bases at J, leaving 6 bases unmatched.